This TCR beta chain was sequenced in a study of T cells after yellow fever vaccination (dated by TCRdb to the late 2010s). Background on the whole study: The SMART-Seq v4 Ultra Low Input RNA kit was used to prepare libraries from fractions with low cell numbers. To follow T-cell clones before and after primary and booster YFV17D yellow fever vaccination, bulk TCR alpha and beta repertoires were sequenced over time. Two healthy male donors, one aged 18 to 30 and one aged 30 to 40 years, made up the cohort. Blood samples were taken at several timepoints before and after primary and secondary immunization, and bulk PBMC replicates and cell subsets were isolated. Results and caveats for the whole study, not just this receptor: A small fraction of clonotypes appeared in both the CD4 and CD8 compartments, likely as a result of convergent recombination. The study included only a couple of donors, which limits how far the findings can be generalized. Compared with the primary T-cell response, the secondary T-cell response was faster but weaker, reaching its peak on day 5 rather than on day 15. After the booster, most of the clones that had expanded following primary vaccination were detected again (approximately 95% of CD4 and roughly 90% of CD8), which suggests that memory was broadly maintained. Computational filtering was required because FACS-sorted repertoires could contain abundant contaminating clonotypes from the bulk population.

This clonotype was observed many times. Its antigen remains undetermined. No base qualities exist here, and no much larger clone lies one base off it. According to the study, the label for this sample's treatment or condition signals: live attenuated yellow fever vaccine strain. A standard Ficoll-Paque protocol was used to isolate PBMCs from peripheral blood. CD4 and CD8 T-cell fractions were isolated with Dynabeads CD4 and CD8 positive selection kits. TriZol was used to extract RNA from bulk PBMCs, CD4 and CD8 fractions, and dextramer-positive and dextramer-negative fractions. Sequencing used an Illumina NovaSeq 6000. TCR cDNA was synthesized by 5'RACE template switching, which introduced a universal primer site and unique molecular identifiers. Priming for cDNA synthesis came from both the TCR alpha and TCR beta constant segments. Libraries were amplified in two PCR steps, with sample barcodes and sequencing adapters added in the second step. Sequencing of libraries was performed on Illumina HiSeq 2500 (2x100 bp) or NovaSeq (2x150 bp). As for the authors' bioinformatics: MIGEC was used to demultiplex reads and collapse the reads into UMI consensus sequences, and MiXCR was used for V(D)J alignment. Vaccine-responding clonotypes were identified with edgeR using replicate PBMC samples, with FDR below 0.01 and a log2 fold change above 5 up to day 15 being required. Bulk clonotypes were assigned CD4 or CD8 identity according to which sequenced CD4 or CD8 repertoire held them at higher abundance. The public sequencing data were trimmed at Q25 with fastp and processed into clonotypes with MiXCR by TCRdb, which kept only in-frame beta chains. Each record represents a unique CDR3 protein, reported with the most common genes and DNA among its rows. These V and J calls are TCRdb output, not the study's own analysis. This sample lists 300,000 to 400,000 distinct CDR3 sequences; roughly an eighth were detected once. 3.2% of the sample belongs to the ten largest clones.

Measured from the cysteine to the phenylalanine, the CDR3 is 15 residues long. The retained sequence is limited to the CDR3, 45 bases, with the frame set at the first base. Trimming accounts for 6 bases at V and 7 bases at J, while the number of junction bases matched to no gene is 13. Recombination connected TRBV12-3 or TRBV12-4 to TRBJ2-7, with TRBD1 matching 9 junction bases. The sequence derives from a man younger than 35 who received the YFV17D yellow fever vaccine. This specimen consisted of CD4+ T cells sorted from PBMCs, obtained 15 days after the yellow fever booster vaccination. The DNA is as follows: TGTGCCAGCAGGGAAACCGGGACAGGGTCGGGTGAGCAGTACTTC. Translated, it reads CASRETGTGSGEQYF.